Listed here are 24 T cell receptor beta chains from one sample, sequenced in a study of regulatory T cells in long-lasting Graves disease. As for time point: persistent/refractory GD, antithyroid drugs over 5 years with positive TRAb. PBMC-extracted RNA yielded the TCR library. The TCR beta library used iRepertoire HTBI primers with Arm-PCR amplification of CDR3. TCRdb reprocessed the multiplex PCR reads via MiXCR and lists one record per CDR3 protein. The top ten clones hold more than 50% of a sample with under 350,000 distinct CDR3 sequences, around 20% of them seen once. The starting material was peripheral blood mononuclear cells (PBMCs), obtained when the disease was refractory, from a patient treated with antithyroid drugs. Receptors were obtained from a female donor with Graves disease.

This clonotype was seen repeatedly, ten times or more. The rearrangement joins TRBV6-1 to TRBJ1-4; TRBD1 agrees at 8 bases. With V trimmed by 8 bases and J by 7 bases, 9 bases remained unmatched. CDR3 length: 14 amino acids. Per germline, CDR1 MNHNS and CDR2 SASEGT. This CDR3 reads CASLQGDGGEKLFF. DNA for the CDR3: TGTGCCAGCCTACAGGGGGACGGGGGTGAAAAACTGTTTTTT.

The table lists this clonotype with many counts. CDR3 region: CASSLAIGMDEKLFF. The CDR3 DNA reads TGTGCCAGCAGCTTAGCTATCGGAATGGATGAAAAACTGTTTTTT. The chain couples TRBV7-8 to TRBJ1-4; D is unresolved. Germline assignment: CDR1 SGHVS and CDR2 FQNEAQ. Between the trimmed V and J ends, which lost 0 bases and 6 bases, there was a span of 11 bases. CDR3 length equals 15 residues.

The table lists this clonotype with a few counts. The J gene is TRBJ1-1, the V gene TRBV7-9; D is unresolved. The CDR3 covers 14 residues. V lost 5 bases and J 0 bases, leaving 10 bases between the germline ends. Germline-derived CDR1 and CDR2 are SEHNR and FQNEAQ (reference sequence). CDR3 amino acids: CASSPHTVNTEAFF. The CDR3 DNA reads as TGTGCCAGCAGCCCACATACAGTGAACACTGAAGCTTTCTTT.

The genes are TRBV7-9 and TRBJ1-4; possibly TRBD1 for D (5 bases). Trimming pared 2 bases from V and 12 bases from J, leaving 16 bases between. The CDR3 has 14 amino acids. Germline V gene lookup returns CDR1 SEHNR and CDR2 FQNEAQ (reference sequence). The CDR3 protein is CASSLIRDRPELFF. In DNA form, the CDR3 reads TGTGCCAGCAGCTTAATCCGGGACCGTCCTGAACTGTTTTTT.

This clonotype was detected a few times. In DNA form, the CDR3 reads TGCGCCAGCAGCCAAGCCGACCTATCGGTCACTGAAGCTTTCTTT. Translation: CASSQADLSVTEAFF. This chain connects TRBV5-1 to TRBJ1-1; D unclear. V was cut by 4 bases and J by 4 bases, with 17 bases left in between. From germline, CDR1 is SGHRS and CDR2 YFSETQ. This CDR3 has 15 residues.

This rearrangement joins TRBV4-2 to TRBJ2-7; D is possibly TRBD2 (6 bases). Trimming took 0 bases from V and 3 from J, leaving 9 bases between them. The germline V gene has CDR1 LGHNA and CDR2 YNFKEQ. The CDR3 length is 14 residues. The CDR3 nucleotides are TGTGCCAGCAGCCAAGATAGGAGGGACTACGAGCAGTACTTC. It specifies CASSQDRRDYEQYF.

This clonotype was counted between two and nine times. CDR3 region: CASSAAGVGYEQYF. The CDR3, as DNA: TGTGCCAGCAGTGCCGCGGGAGTTGGGTACGAGCAGTACTTC. This chain connects TRBV25-1 to TRBJ2-7; 7 bases align to TRBD2. The CDR3 spans 14 residues. Germline loops: CDR1 MGHDK, CDR2 SYGVNS. V gave up 4 bases and J gave up 4 bases; unmatched junction bases: 7.

The chain recombines TRBV30 with TRBJ2-7; D call uncertain. Trimming shortened V by 3 bases and J by 3 bases, and 12 bases separated the two germline ends. From germline, CDR1 is GTSNPN and CDR2 SVGIG (reference sequence). This CDR3 spans 13 amino acids. The CDR3 sequence: CAWSHSFLYEQYF. CDR3 nucleotide sequence: TGTGCCTGGAGCCATTCCTTTCTCTACGAGCAGTACTTC.

The rearrangement joins TRBV6-2 or TRBV6-3 to TRBJ2-2; 16 bases align to TRBD2. The CDR3 loop spans 21 amino acids. V lost 3 bases to trimming and J lost 1 base; unmatched junction nucleotides: 11. The germline gives CDR1 MNHEY, CDR2 SVGEGT. Written as DNA, the CDR3 is TGTGCCAGCAGTTATACCCCGGGACTAGCGGGAGGGCCAGGGAACACCGGGGAGCTGTTTTTT. Residues: CASSYTPGLAGGPGNTGELFF.

The CDR3 DNA sequence: TGCAGTGCTCCTCGGACTAGCGGCACAGATACGCAGTATTTT. Protein product: CSAPRTSGTDTQYF. The chain links TRBV20-1 to TRBJ2-3, with 9 nucleotides matching TRBD2. Germline values: CDR1 DFQATT, CDR2 SNEGSKA (reference sequence). The V gene end was trimmed by 5 bases and the J gene end by 1 base; junction bases not matched to a gene: 4. The CDR3 length is 14 residues.

This clonotype has a count of ten or more. The CDR3 here is CASDSSGHQETQYF. DNA for the CDR3: TGTGCCAGCGATTCTAGCGGGCATCAAGAGACCCAGTACTTC. This chain connects TRBV2 to TRBJ2-5; the match to TRBD2 covers 8 bases. This CDR3 region has 14 residues. V was pared by 8 bases and J by 2 bases, with 7 bases of the junction left unmatched. CDR1 and CDR2 from the germline V gene are SNHLY and FYNNEI.

Many counts were recorded for this clonotype. V is TRBV7-2 and J is TRBJ2-7; D is perhaps TRBD2 (6 bases). The V gene lost 5 bases and the J gene lost 0 bases, with 14 bases spanning the gap. The CDR3 totals 15 residues. Germline V lookup: CDR1 SGHTA, CDR2 FQGNSA. The CDR3 protein is CASSLRETSSYEQYF. The CDR3 DNA reads TGTGCCAGCAGCCTAAGGGAGACTAGCTCCTACGAGCAGTACTTC. Full variable domain (remainder filled in from reference TRBV7-2 and TRBJ2-7): GAGVSQSPSNKVTEKGKDVELRCDPISGHTALYWYRQSLGQGLEFLIYFQGNSAPDKSGLPSDRFSAERTGGSVSTLTIQRTQQEDSAVYLCASSLRETSSYEQYFGPGTRLTVT.

The chain joins TRBV9 to TRBJ2-1; the D gene could be TRBD1 or TRBD2 (6 bases each). The CDR3 is 14 residues long. V gave up 3 bases and J gave up 6 bases, with 13 bases separating them. Germline CDR1 reads SGDLS; CDR2 reads YYNGEE. CDR3 sequence (DNA): TGTGCCAGCAGCGAGAGGGGGGTGGTCAATGAGCAGTTCTTC. It yields the protein CASSERGVVNEQFF.

In this sample, this clonotype turned up many times. The gene calls are TRBV20-1 and TRBJ1-2; D gene unclear. V lost 1 base, J lost 2 bases, and 5 bases lay in between. The CDR3 contains 12 residues. CDR1 and CDR2 (germline): DFQATT, SNEGSKA (reference sequence). CDR3 loop: CSARGGNYGYTF. In DNA, the CDR3 is TGCAGTGCTAGAGGCGGGAACTATGGCTACACCTTC.

This chain connects TRBV5-1 to TRBJ2-1; 9 positions match TRBD2. V lost 1 base, J lost 4 bases, and 6 bases stayed unmatched. This CDR3 has 16 residues. The germline V gene has CDR1 SGHRS and CDR2 YFSETQ. The CDR3 nucleotides are TGCGCCAGCAGCTTGAGGCTAGCGGGATTTTACAATGAGCAGTTCTTC. The encoded protein is CASSLRLAGFYNEQFF.

The chain employs TRBV7-9 and TRBJ1-1; D is undetermined. This CDR3 is 15 amino acids long. Looked up from germline, CDR1 is SEHNR and CDR2 is FQNEAQ (reference sequence). V lost 5 bases and J lost 3, with 16 bases in between. The CDR3 protein is CASSPYQDAYTEAFF. For the CDR3, the DNA is TGTGCCAGCAGCCCCTACCAGGACGCTTACACTGAAGCTTTCTTT.

There are a few counts of this clonotype. Written as DNA, the CDR3 is TGTGCCAGTAGTATGCAAGCTTCGCGGGAAAAACTGTTTTTT. Amino acids: CASSMQASREKLFF. This chain joins TRBV19 and TRBJ1-4; no clear D gene. Trimming removed 3 bases from V and 8 bases from J, with 13 bases in between. Per germline, CDR1 LNHDA and CDR2 SQIVND (reference sequence). The CDR3 loop spans 14 amino acids.

This clonotype was counted ten times or more. This chain links TRBV28 with TRBJ2-7, with a weak D call TRBD1 (5 bases). The V gene lost 7 bases and the J gene lost 7 bases, with 23 bases spanning the gap. This CDR3 spans 15 amino acids. Germline V gene data show CDR1 as MDHEN and CDR2 as SYDVKM. CDR3 loop: CASKGPVIGAGEQYF. CDR3 nucleotide sequence: TGTGCCAGCAAGGGTCCAGTCATTGGGGCCGGGGAGCAGTACTTC.

V gene TRBV29-1 combines with J gene TRBJ2-2, with TRBD1 identical over 9 bases. The CDR3 has 14 amino acids. CDR1 and CDR2 (germline): SQVTM, ANQGSEA. V shed 7 bases and J 3 bases; nucleotides not matched to a gene: 6. The chain's CDR3 is CSGGQGMDTGELFF. The CDR3, as DNA: TGCAGCGGTGGACAGGGGATGGACACCGGGGAGCTGTTTTTT.

This clonotype showed up just a few times. The chain employs TRBV11-2 and TRBJ1-3, with D possibly being TRBD1 (6 bases). CDR3 size: 14 residues. Deletions cut 1 base from V and 5 bases from J, with 9 bases between. Germline assignment: CDR1 SGHAT and CDR2 FQNNGV. CDR3 protein: CASSLGGARNTIYF. DNA of the CDR3: TGTGCCAGCAGCTTAGGGGGGGCTCGAAACACCATATATTTT.

This clonotype was observed many times. The chain uses TRBV2 and TRBJ1-1, with 7 bases identical to TRBD1. In germline, CDR1 is SNHLY, CDR2 FYNNEI. Trimming at V came to 9 bases and at J to 4 bases, leaving 8 bases not matched to a gene. The CDR3 sequence is 13 residues long. The CDR3 loop is CARASNRGTEAFF. The CDR3 nucleotides are TGTGCCAGAGCAAGCAACAGGGGCACTGAAGCTTTCTTT.

Only a few counts were recorded for this clonotype. The chain carries TRBV9 and TRBJ1-3; tentative D call: TRBD1 (5 bases). Germline CDR1 and CDR2: SGDLS and YYNGEE. The CDR3 has 15 amino acids. The ends were cut back, 3 bases at V and 4 bases at J, with 14 bases in the middle. CDR3 amino acids: CASSATQVDGNTIYF. In DNA form, the CDR3 reads TGTGCCAGCAGCGCGACACAGGTGGACGGAAACACCATATATTTT.

The chain combines TRBV6-1 with TRBJ1-4, with D possibly TRBD1 on 5 matching bases. V was trimmed by 5 bases and J by 8 bases, leaving 18 bases between them. This CDR3 comprises 15 residues. Per the germline V gene, CDR1 is MNHNS and CDR2 is SASEGT. CDR3 bases: TGTGCCAGCAGTCGCGATGCGGGGGTGGGAGAAAAACTGTTTTTT. Protein product: CASSRDAGVGEKLFF.

CDR3 bases: TGTGCCAGCAGCTTAGTCCTCGGAGACAATCAGCCCCAGCATTTT. This codes for CASSLVLGDNQPQHF. The chain uses TRBV7-2 and TRBJ1-5; D call uncertain. The germline V gene has CDR1 SGHTA and CDR2 FQGNSA. This CDR3 contains 15 residues. Trimming removed 1 base at V and 3 bases at J, with 10 bases between.